This T cell receptor (beta chain) was profiled in a study of blood T cell repertoires in COVID-19. Study at large: COVID-19 samples collected from the United States, Italy and Spain covered acute and convalescent phases. The cDNA or gDNA used as material had been derived from T cells, B-cell-depleted T cells, or PBMCs.

In germline, CDR1 is KGHSH, CDR2 LQKENI. Germline trimming cut 9 bases from V and 1 base from J; bases unmatched to any gene: 9. The CDR3 is made up of 15 amino acids. This clone has a single count. Authors' analysis steps: Reference gene primer amplification gave nucleated cell count estimates. Sequencing was performed with immunoSEQ multiplex PCR; in TCRdb, only in-frame clones are kept and a portion is missing. V and J calls and clone size are as listed in that table; D and trimming were resolved from the DNA. The sample consists of approximately 240,000 clones, 85% of them appearing once. Input material: peripheral blood. The chain is built from TRBV18 and TRBJ2-3, with TRBD1 matching over 8 bases. This clonotype originated in a woman aged 60-75 years with active or convalescent COVID-19. The CDR3 sequence: CASQPGGAGTDTQYF. DNA for the CDR3: TGTGCCAGTCAACCAGGGGGCGCAGGCACAGATACGCAGTATTTT.